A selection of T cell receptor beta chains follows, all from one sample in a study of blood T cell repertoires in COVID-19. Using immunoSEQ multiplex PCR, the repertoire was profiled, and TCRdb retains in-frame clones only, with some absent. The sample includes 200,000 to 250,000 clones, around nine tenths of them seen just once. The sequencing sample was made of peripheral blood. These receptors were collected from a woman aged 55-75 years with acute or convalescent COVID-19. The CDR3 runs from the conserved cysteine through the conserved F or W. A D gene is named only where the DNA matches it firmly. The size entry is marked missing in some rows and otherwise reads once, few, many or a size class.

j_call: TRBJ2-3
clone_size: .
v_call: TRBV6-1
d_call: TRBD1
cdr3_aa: CASSAAPGGGTDTQYF
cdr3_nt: TGTGCCAGCAGTGCGGCCCCAGGGGGAGGCACAGATACGCAGTATTTT

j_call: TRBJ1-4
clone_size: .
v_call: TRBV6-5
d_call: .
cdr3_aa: CASSYGQGIGGEKLFF
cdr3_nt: TGTGCCAGCAGTTACGGCCAGGGGATTGGAGGTGAAAAACTGTTTTTT

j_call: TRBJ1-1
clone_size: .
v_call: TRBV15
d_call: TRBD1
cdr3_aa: CATSGQEANTEAFF
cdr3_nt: TGTGCCACCAGCGGACAGGAGGCGAACACTGAAGCTTTCTTT

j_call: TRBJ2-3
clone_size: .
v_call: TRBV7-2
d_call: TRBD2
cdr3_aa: CASSFSISGGANTQYF
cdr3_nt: TGTGCCAGCAGCTTTTCCATTAGCGGGGGGGCGAATACGCAGTATTTT

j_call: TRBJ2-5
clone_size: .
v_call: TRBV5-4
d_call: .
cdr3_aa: CASSLALETQYF
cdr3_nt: TGTGCCAGCAGCTTGGCTCTAGAGACCCAGTACTTC

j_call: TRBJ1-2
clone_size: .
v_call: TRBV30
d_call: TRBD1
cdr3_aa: CAWETGEGYGYTF
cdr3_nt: TGTGCCTGGGAGACAGGGGAAGGCTATGGCTACACCTTC

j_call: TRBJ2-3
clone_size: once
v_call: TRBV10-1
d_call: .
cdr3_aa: CATAGGLVDTQYF
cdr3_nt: TGCGCCACCGCCGGAGGGTTGGTTGATACGCAGTATTTT

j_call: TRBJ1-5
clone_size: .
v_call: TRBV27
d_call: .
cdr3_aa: CASSLSSLQPQHF
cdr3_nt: TGTGCCAGCAGTTTATCGTCGTTGCAGCCCCAGCATTTT

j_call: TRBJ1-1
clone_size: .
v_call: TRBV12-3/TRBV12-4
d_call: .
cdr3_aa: CASSGRINTEAFF
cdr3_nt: TGTGCCAGCAGTGGCAGGATTAACACTGAAGCTTTCTTT

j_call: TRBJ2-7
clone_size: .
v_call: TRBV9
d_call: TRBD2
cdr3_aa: CASSVGSGGSEQYF
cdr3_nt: TGTGCCAGCAGCGTAGGGAGCGGGGGTAGCGAGCAGTACTTC

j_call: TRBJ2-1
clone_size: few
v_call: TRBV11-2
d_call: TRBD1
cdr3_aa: CASSTHQQRQGVINEQFF
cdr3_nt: TGTGCCAGCAGCACCCATCAACAGCGACAGGGAGTAATCAATGAGCAGTTCTTC